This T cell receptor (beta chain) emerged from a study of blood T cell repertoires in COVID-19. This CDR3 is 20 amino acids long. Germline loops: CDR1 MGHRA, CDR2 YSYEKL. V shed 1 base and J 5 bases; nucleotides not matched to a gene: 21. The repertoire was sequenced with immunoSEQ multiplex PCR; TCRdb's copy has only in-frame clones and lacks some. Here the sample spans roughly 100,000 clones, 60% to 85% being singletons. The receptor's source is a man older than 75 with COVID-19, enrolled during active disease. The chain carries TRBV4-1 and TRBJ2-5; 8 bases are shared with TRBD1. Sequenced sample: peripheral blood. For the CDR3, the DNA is TGCGCCAGCAGCCAAGTTTTTTGGTTTGAGAAGCGGCAGGGGGCGGAGACCCAGTACTTC. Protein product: CASSQVFWFEKRQGAETQYF.